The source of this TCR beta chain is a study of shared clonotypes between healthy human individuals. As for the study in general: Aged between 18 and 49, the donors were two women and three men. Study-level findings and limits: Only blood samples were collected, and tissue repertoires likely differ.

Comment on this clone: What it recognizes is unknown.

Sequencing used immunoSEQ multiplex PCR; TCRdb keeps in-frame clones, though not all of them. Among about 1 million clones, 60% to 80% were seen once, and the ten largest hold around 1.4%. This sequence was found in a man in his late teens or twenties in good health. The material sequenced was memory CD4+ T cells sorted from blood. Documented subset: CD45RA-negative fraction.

CDR3 sequence (DNA): TGTGCCAGCAGACGGGACAGGGGTAACTACGAGCAGTACTTC. Its protein product is CASRRDRGNYEQYF. The V call is TRBV6-5, the J call TRBJ2-7; the match to TRBD1 covers 10 bases. Germline trimming cut 6 bases from V and 3 bases from J; bases unmatched to any gene: 5. Germline CDR1 is MNHEY and CDR2 is SVGAGI. The CDR3 is 14 amino acids.